Detailed here is one TCR beta chain. The sample belongs to a study of blood T cell repertoires in COVID-19. Germline assignment: CDR1 SGHVS and CDR2 FQNEAQ. The CDR3 is made up of 15 amino acids. Losses at the gene ends were 0 bases for V and 4 bases for J; bases not matched to a gene: 5. Assay used: immunoSEQ multiplex PCR; TCRdb lists only in-frame clones, some missing. The sample has more than 90,000 clones, around 79% seen once; the top ten hold 2% to 3%. Material: peripheral blood. This TCR came from a man aged 50-59 years with acute or convalescent COVID-19. The chain links TRBV7-8 to TRBJ2-7, with TRBD1 identical over 8 bases. The CDR3 here is CASSLARTGTYEQYF. Here the CDR3 DNA reads TGTGCCAGCAGCTTAGCCCGGACAGGGACTTACGAGCAGTACTTC.